Listed below are T cell receptor beta chains from one sample, sequenced in a study of tumor-infiltrating lymphocytes in glioblastoma multiforme. One entry per CDR3 protein, called by TCRdb with MiXCR from the multiplex PCR reads. The sample holds 20,000 or so distinct CDR3 sequences, 55% to 70% seen once. Sample: peripheral blood. The receptors stem from a male donor with glioblastoma. Both conserved end residues are part of each CDR3. D genes are given only for firm matches. The size field is filled for only some rows; it gives once, few, many or a size class.

clone size: .
D gene: TRBD2
J gene: TRBJ2-7
V gene: TRBV5-4
CDR3 DNA: TGTGCCAGCAGCTTGGACACCGGGACGCGGGGGACCTACGAGCAGTACTTC
CDR3 protein: CASSLDTGTRGTYEQYF

clone size: .
D gene: .
J gene: TRBJ1-3
V gene: TRBV11-2
CDR3 DNA: TGTACCAGCAGCCAGGGCCCCGGAGGTACCATATATTTT
CDR3 protein: CTSSQGPGGTIYF

clone size: many
D gene: TRBD1
J gene: TRBJ1-2
V gene: TRBV5-4
CDR3 DNA: TGTGCCAGCAGCCAGGGGACAGGAAACTATGGCTACACCTTC
CDR3 protein: CASSQGTGNYGYTF

clone size: .
D gene: .
J gene: TRBJ1-5
V gene: TRBV30
CDR3 DNA: TGTGCCTGGAGCTTAGATAGCAATCAGCCCCAGCATTTT
CDR3 protein: CAWSLDSNQPQHF

clone size: .
D gene: .
J gene: TRBJ2-1
V gene: TRBV20-1
CDR3 DNA: TGCAGTGCTAGATGGCAGTCCTACAATGAGCAGTTTTTC
CDR3 protein: CSARWQSYNEQFF

clone size: once
D gene: TRBD1
J gene: TRBJ1-1
V gene: TRBV11-2
CDR3 DNA: TGTGCCAGCAGCCCAAGAACCAGGACAGGGATCAGGATGGACACTGAAGCTTTCTTC
CDR3 protein: CASSPRTRTGIRMDTEAFF

clone size: many
D gene: TRBD2
J gene: TRBJ2-1
V gene: TRBV6-1
CDR3 DNA: TGTGCCAGCAGTGAGGGCGGGAGCGGCAAAAATGAGCAGTTCTTC
CDR3 protein: CASSEGGSGKNEQFF

clone size: .
D gene: TRBD2
J gene: TRBJ2-1
V gene: TRBV20-1
CDR3 DNA: TGCAGTGCTATAAGCGGGAGTGTGAATGAGCAGTTCTTC
CDR3 protein: CSAISGSVNEQFF

clone size: .
D gene: TRBD1
J gene: TRBJ2-7
V gene: TRBV6-4
CDR3 DNA: TGTGCCAGTCCCGTGACAGGGCCCTACGGGCAGTACTTC
CDR3 protein: CASPVTGPYGQYF

clone size: .
D gene: .
J gene: TRBJ2-2
V gene: TRBV11-3
CDR3 DNA: TGTGCCAGCAGCTTACATCCAGCGGAGACCGGGAAGCTGTTTTTT
CDR3 protein: CASSLHPAETGKLFF

clone size: .
D gene: TRBD2
J gene: TRBJ2-7
V gene: TRBV11-2
CDR3 DNA: TGTGCCAGCAGCATCCGGACTAGCGGGAGGCCAATCTCCTATGAGCAGTACTTC
CDR3 protein: CASSIRTSGRPISYEQYF

clone size: many
D gene: .
J gene: TRBJ1-1
V gene: TRBV20-1
CDR3 DNA: TGCAGTGCTCGGATGGGGGCCCGCCCTAACACTGAAGCTTTCTTT
CDR3 protein: CSARMGARPNTEAFF

clone size: .
D gene: .
J gene: TRBJ1-2
V gene: TRBV6-1
CDR3 DNA: TGTGCCAGCAGTGGATGGGCACTACAACGGGGCTACACCTTC
CDR3 protein: CASSGWALQRGYTF

clone size: .
D gene: .
J gene: TRBJ2-1
V gene: TRBV7-9
CDR3 DNA: TGTGCCAGCAGCTCAAGAAGAAGGTGGGGGTACAATGAGCAGTTCTTC
CDR3 protein: CASSSRRRWGYNEQFF

clone size: many
D gene: TRBD2
J gene: TRBJ2-1
V gene: TRBV20-1
CDR3 DNA: TGCAGTGCGATACGGACTAGCGCACTTTACTACAATGAGCAGTTCTTC
CDR3 protein: CSAIRTSALYYNEQFF

clone size: .
D gene: TRBD2
J gene: TRBJ2-2
V gene: TRBV28
CDR3 DNA: TGTGCCAGTAGCAACTCCGGGAGGCCGAACACCGGGGAGCTGTTTTTT
CDR3 protein: CASSNSGRPNTGELFF

clone size: many
D gene: TRBD2
J gene: TRBJ2-3
V gene: TRBV20-1
CDR3 DNA: TGCAGTGCTAGACACGGTAGCGGGAGGGTCCCAGATACGCAGTATTTT
CDR3 protein: CSARHGSGRVPDTQYF

clone size: .
D gene: .
J gene: TRBJ2-3
V gene: TRBV11-2
CDR3 DNA: TGTGCCGGCAGCTCCGTCGGGGTTACACTCGGGATGCAGTATTTT
CDR3 protein: CAGSSVGVTLGMQYF

clone size: .
D gene: .
J gene: TRBJ2-3
V gene: TRBV20-1
CDR3 DNA: TGCAGTGCTAGAGTGGGCACAGATACGCAGTATTTT
CDR3 protein: CSARVGTDTQYF

clone size: .
D gene: TRBD1
J gene: TRBJ2-7
V gene: TRBV5-4
CDR3 DNA: TGTGCCAGCGGATTACAGGGGTCTTCCTACGAGCAGTACTTC
CDR3 protein: CASGLQGSSYEQYF

clone size: few
D gene: TRBD1
J gene: TRBJ2-1
V gene: TRBV7-3
CDR3 DNA: TGTGCCAGCAGCTTAAGGGACAGACGTAACAATGAGCAGTTTTTC
CDR3 protein: CASSLRDRRNNEQFF

clone size: .
D gene: .
J gene: TRBJ2-2
V gene: TRBV29-1
CDR3 DNA: TGCAGCTTTGAAGGGGACAATCGGCCGGGCGGGGAGCTGTTTTTT
CDR3 protein: CSFEGDNRPGGELFF

clone size: many
D gene: TRBD1
J gene: TRBJ2-3
V gene: TRBV6-2/TRBV6-3
CDR3 DNA: TGTGCCAGCAGACTTTGGGACAGAGCAGATACGCAGTATTTT
CDR3 protein: CASRLWDRADTQYF

clone size: .
D gene: .
J gene: TRBJ1-6
V gene: TRBV7-9
CDR3 DNA: TGTGCCAGCAGCTCATCACAGGGTGGCTCACCCCTCCACTTT
CDR3 protein: CASSSSQGGSPLHF

clone size: .
D gene: .
J gene: TRBJ2-5
V gene: TRBV11-2
CDR3 DNA: TGTGCCAGCAGCTTCCGCGGACAGAGCCAAGAGACCCAGTACTTC
CDR3 protein: CASSFRGQSQETQYF

clone size: .
D gene: .
J gene: TRBJ2-7
V gene: TRBV6-5
CDR3 DNA: TGTGCCAGCAGTTATACCCTAGCCTGTGAGCAGTACTTC
CDR3 protein: CASSYTLACEQYF

clone size: many
D gene: .
J gene: TRBJ1-2
V gene: TRBV29-1
CDR3 DNA: TGCAGCGTTGAAGATAGGGAAGTTAGGGGCTACACCTTC
CDR3 protein: CSVEDREVRGYTF

clone size: .
D gene: TRBD2
J gene: TRBJ2-2
V gene: TRBV11-3
CDR3 DNA: TGTGCCAGCAGCTCGTGGGCTAGCGGGAACGCCTTGGAGCTGTTTTTT
CDR3 protein: CASSSWASGNALELFF

clone size: .
D gene: .
J gene: TRBJ1-5
V gene: TRBV4-1
CDR3 DNA: TGCGCCAGCAGCGTGGCGGGCAATCAGCCCCAGCATTTT
CDR3 protein: CASSVAGNQPQHF

clone size: .
D gene: TRBD2
J gene: TRBJ2-7
V gene: TRBV11-2
CDR3 DNA: TGTGCCAGCAGCACCTTCAGCGGGAGTCAGACCTACGAGCAGTACTTC
CDR3 protein: CASSTFSGSQTYEQYF

clone size: many
D gene: .
J gene: TRBJ2-3
V gene: TRBV29-1
CDR3 DNA: TGCAGCGTTGAAGATCTCGGGAGTACAGCAGATACGCAGTATTTT
CDR3 protein: CSVEDLGSTADTQYF

clone size: .
D gene: .
J gene: TRBJ2-1
V gene: TRBV11-2
CDR3 DNA: TGTGCCAGCAGCTTAATTCCAGGGAGCCAGAGTGAGAAGTTCTTC
CDR3 protein: CASSLIPGSQSEKFF

clone size: medium-sized
D gene: TRBD2
J gene: TRBJ2-1
V gene: TRBV6-6
CDR3 DNA: TGTGCCAGCGGCCTAGCGGGAAGCTCCTACAATGAGCAGTTCTTC
CDR3 protein: CASGLAGSSYNEQFF

clone size: .
D gene: .
J gene: TRBJ2-3
V gene: TRBV7-8
CDR3 DNA: TGCGTCAGCAGCTTTGGGAGCACAGATACGCAGTATTTT
CDR3 protein: CVSSFGSTDTQYF

clone size: .
D gene: TRBD1
J gene: TRBJ2-2
V gene: TRBV28
CDR3 DNA: TGTGCCTGCAGTCCCACGACAGGGATGTACAACACCGGGGAGCTGTTTTTT
CDR3 protein: CACSPTTGMYNTGELFF

clone size: .
D gene: .
J gene: TRBJ1-6
V gene: TRBV5-6
CDR3 DNA: TGTGCCAGCAGCTCATCCGGACGGGGTCGGAATTCACCCCTCCACTTT
CDR3 protein: CASSSSGRGRNSPLHF

clone size: .
D gene: TRBD2
J gene: TRBJ2-7
V gene: TRBV29-1
CDR3 DNA: TGCAGCGTTTTCTCTTCCCGGGAGTGGGGGGGACTAGTTCAGTGCGAGCAGTACTTC
CDR3 protein: CSVFSSREWGGLVQCEQYF

clone size: .
D gene: TRBD1
J gene: TRBJ2-2
V gene: TRBV4-3
CDR3 DNA: TGCGCCAGCAGCCACCATGACAGGGGGGCCGGGGAGCTGTTTTTT
CDR3 protein: CASSHHDRGAGELFF

clone size: .
D gene: .
J gene: TRBJ2-1
V gene: TRBV11-1
CDR3 DNA: TGTGCCAGCAGAGCTCAGACTAACGCTAATGATCAGTTCTTC
CDR3 protein: CASRAQTNANDQFF

clone size: .
D gene: TRBD1
J gene: TRBJ1-2
V gene: TRBV11-2
CDR3 DNA: TGTGCCAGCAGCTTCGGGACAGGTCATGGCTACACCTTC
CDR3 protein: CASSFGTGHGYTF

clone size: .
D gene: TRBD1
J gene: TRBJ1-5
V gene: TRBV6-1
CDR3 DNA: TGTGCCAGCAGTGGACAGGGGGAAAATCAGCCCCAGCATTTT
CDR3 protein: CASSGQGENQPQHF

clone size: .
D gene: TRBD1
J gene: TRBJ2-1
V gene: TRBV20-1
CDR3 DNA: TGCAGTGCTACACCCCCGGACAGGGGTTACAATGAGCAGTTCTTC
CDR3 protein: CSATPPDRGYNEQFF

clone size: .
D gene: .
J gene: TRBJ2-5
V gene: TRBV29-1
CDR3 DNA: TGCGGCGTTGAAGATAGTCTGAGGGTAGGAGAGACCCAGTACTTC
CDR3 protein: CGVEDSLRVGETQYF

clone size: many
D gene: TRBD2
J gene: TRBJ2-5
V gene: TRBV14
CDR3 DNA: TGTGCCAGCAGCCGGCGGTTTAGTAGCGGGACCAAAGAGACCCAGTACTTC
CDR3 protein: CASSRRFSSGTKETQYF

clone size: .
D gene: .
J gene: TRBJ2-5
V gene: TRBV11-2
CDR3 DNA: TGTGCCAGCAGCACTGATATTGGACAGTACATGCAAGAGACCAAGTACTTC
CDR3 protein: CASSTDIGQYMQETKYF

clone size: .
D gene: .
J gene: TRBJ2-7
V gene: TRBV4-3
CDR3 DNA: TGCGCCAGAAGCCAAGACTACAGGGAGCGGAACGAGCAGTACTTC
CDR3 protein: CARSQDYRERNEQYF

clone size: .
D gene: .
J gene: TRBJ2-3
V gene: TRBV11-2
CDR3 DNA: TGCGCCAGCGGCTTAGGTCTAGCAGGAGGTACGCAGTATTTT
CDR3 protein: CASGLGLAGGTQYF